These T cell receptor beta chains were read from a single sample in a study of T cells in localized non-small cell lung cancer. The method was immunoSEQ multiplex PCR; TCRdb's version includes in-frame clones alone and lacks a portion of them. This sample carries 2,500 to 3,000 clones, under 30% of them seen once, and the ten largest clones take 13%. The specimen was normal lung tissue next to the tumor, collected before any cancer treatment. Every receptor here comes from a male donor at least 60 years old with stage II lung adenocarcinoma. CDR3s include the opening cysteine and the closing phenylalanine or tryptophan. The order of the fields is V gene, D gene, clone size, J gene, CDR3 length, CDR3 protein, CDR3 DNA. The D gene is left open where the match is weak. Size is omitted from some rows. Given values are once, few, many or a class for expanded clones.

>TRBV9|.|.|TRBJ2-1|14
CASSAGASDNEQFF
TGTGCCAGCAGCGCCGGGGCTAGCGACAATGAGCAGTTCTTC
>TRBV10-3|.|.|TRBJ2-3|14
CAIRASGSTDTQYF
TGTGCCATCAGGGCCAGCGGCAGCACAGATACGCAGTATTTT
>TRBV6-8|TRBD1|.|TRBJ1-2|15
CAIRGDREGNYGYTF
TGTGCCATCAGGGGGGACAGGGAGGGAAACTATGGCTACACCTTC
>TRBV18|.|few|TRBJ2-3|17
CASSPRGLSGSGDTQYF
TGTGCCAGCTCACCCAGGGGACTAAGCGGGTCGGGGGATACGCAGTATTTT
>TRBV11-3|TRBD2|.|TRBJ2-1|15
CASSQWTSGYNEQFF
TGTGCCAGCAGCCAATGGACTAGCGGATACAATGAGCAGTTCTTC
>TRBV12-5|.|medium-sized|TRBJ2-3|15
CASGQGEGLTDTQYF
TGTGCTAGTGGCCAGGGGGAGGGACTCACAGATACGCAGTATTTT
>TRBV29-1|TRBD1|.|TRBJ1-1|15
CSATTGQLKNTEAFF
TGCAGCGCGACAACGGGACAGCTCAAGAACACTGAAGCTTTCTTT
>TRBV5-1|.|.|TRBJ2-2|14
CASSRTDGTGELFF
TGCGCCAGCAGCCGAACGGACGGTACCGGGGAGCTGTTTTTT
>TRBV11-3|.|few|TRBJ2-5|15
CASSLLGGTGETQYF
TGTGCCAGCAGCCTCCTTGGGGGGACGGGAGAGACCCAGTACTTC
>TRBV11-3|TRBD1|few|TRBJ2-5|17
CASSLRTGGREQETQYF
TGTGCCAGCAGCTTAAGGACAGGGGGCCGAGAACAAGAGACCCAGTACTTC
>TRBV6-1|TRBD2|.|TRBJ2-2|18
CASSEAGLAGVTTGELFF
TGTGCCAGCAGTGAAGCAGGCCTAGCGGGAGTTACCACCGGGGAGCTGTTTTTT
>TRBV5-1|.|.|TRBJ1-3|14
CASSAGTIGNTIYF
TGCGCCAGCAGTGCCGGGACAATAGGAAACACCATATATTTT
>TRBV23-1|TRBD1|.|TRBJ1-2|13
CASSSGTAYGYTF
TGCGCCAGCAGCTCCGGGACAGCCTATGGCTACACCTTC
>TRBV11-3|TRBD2|.|TRBJ2-5|17
CASSLVLAGGPRETQYF
TGTGCCAGCAGCCTGGTTCTAGCGGGGGGGCCCCGAGAGACCCAGTACTTC
>TRBV6-8|TRBD2|.|TRBJ2-1|15
CASKMGPSGRNEQFF
TGTGCCAGCAAAATGGGCCCTAGCGGGAGAAACGAGCAGTTCTTC